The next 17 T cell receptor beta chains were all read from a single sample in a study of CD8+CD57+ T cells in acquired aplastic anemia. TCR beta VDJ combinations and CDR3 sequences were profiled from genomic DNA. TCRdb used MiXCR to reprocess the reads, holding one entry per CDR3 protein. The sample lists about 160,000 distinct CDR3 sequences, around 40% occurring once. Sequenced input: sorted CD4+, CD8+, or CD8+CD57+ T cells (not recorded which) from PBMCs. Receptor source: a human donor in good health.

The DNA of the CDR3 is TGTGCCACCAGTGGCCGGACAGGTCTATCCTACAATGAGCAGTTCTTC. Amino acid sequence: CATSGRTGLSYNEQFF. The chain links TRBV24-1 to TRBJ2-1; 7 bases are shared with TRBD1. The CDR3 has 16 amino acids. With V trimmed by 5 bases and J by 1 base, 7 bases remained unmatched. Germline V gene data show CDR1 as KGHDR and CDR2 as SFDVKD.

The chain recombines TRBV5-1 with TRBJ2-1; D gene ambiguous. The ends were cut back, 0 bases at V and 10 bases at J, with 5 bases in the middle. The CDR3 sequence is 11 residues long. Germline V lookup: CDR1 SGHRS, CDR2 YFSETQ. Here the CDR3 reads CASSLVVEQFF. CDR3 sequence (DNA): TGCGCCAGCAGCTTGGTCGTAGAGCAGTTCTTC.

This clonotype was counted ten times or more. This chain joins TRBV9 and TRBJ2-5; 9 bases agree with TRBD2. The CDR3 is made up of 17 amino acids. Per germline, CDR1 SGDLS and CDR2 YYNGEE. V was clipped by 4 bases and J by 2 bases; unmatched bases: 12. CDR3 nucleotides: TGTGCCAGCAGCCTAGTAGCGGGGGCCCCCACACAAGAGACCCAGTACTTC. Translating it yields CASSLVAGAPTQETQYF.

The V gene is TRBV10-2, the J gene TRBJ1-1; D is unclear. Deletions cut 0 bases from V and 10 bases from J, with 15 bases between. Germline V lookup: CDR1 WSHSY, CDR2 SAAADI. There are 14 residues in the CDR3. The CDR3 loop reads CASSESNGDYGAFF. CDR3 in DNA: TGCGCCAGCAGTGAGTCGAATGGGGATTATGGAGCTTTCTTT.

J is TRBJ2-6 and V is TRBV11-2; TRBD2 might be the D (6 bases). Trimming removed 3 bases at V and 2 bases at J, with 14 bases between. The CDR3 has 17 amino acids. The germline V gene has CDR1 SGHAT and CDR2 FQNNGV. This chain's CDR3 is CASSLGGTLTGANVLTF. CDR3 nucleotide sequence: TGTGCCAGCAGCTTGGGGGGAACACTGACTGGGGCCAACGTCCTGACTTTC.

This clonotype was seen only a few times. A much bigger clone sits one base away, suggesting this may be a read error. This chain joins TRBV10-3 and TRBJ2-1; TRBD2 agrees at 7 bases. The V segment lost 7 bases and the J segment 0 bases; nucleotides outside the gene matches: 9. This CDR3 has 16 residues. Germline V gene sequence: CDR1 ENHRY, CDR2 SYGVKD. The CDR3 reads CAINGGGQSSYNEQFF. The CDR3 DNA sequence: TGTGCCATCAATGGGGGGGGTCAAAGCTCCTACAATGAGCAGTTCTTC.

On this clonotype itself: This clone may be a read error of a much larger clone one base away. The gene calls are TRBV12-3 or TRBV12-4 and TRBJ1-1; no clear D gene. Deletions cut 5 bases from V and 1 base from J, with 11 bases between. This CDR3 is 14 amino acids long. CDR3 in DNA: TGTGCCAGCAGTCGTCAACGGAGGAACACTGAAGCTTTCTTT. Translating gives CASSRQRRNTEAFF.

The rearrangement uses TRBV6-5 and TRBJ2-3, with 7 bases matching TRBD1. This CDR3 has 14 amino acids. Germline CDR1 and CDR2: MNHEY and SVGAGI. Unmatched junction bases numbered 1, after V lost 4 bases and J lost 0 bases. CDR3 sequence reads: CASSWDSSTDTQYF. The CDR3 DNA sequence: TGTGCCAGCAGTTGGGACAGTAGCACAGATACGCAGTATTTT.

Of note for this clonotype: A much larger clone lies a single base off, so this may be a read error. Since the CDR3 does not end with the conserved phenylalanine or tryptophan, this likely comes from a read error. CDR3 nucleotides: TGTGCCAGCAGCTTCCGGGACAGGGGCTACGAGCAGTACTCC. Translation: CASSFRDRGYEQYS. The chain carries TRBV11-3 and TRBJ2-7; TRBD1 agrees at 10 bases. Germline CDR1 is SGHNT and CDR2 is YENEEA. V was clipped by 3 bases and J by 3 bases; unmatched bases: 2. The CDR3 loop spans 14 amino acids.

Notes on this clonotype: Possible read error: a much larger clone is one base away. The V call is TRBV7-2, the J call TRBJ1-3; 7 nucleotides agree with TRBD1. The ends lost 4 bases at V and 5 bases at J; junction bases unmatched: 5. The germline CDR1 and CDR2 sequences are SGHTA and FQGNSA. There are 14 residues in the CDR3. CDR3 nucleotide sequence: TGTGCCAGCAGCTCTCAGGGGGTTAGAAACACCATATATTTT. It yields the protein CASSSQGVRNTIYF.

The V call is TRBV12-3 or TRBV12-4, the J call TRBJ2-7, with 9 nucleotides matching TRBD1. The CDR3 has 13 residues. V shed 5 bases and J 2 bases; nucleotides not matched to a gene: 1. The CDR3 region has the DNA TGTGCCAGCAGTCGACAGGGGGCCTACGAGCAGTACTTC. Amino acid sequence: CASSRQGAYEQYF.

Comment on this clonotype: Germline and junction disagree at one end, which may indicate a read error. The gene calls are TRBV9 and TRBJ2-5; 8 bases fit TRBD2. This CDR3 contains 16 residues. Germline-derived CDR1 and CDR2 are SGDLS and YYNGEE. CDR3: CASSAGLAVTQETQYF. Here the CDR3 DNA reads TGCGCCAGCAGCGCCGGACTAGCAGTAACCCAAGAGACCCAGTACTTC.

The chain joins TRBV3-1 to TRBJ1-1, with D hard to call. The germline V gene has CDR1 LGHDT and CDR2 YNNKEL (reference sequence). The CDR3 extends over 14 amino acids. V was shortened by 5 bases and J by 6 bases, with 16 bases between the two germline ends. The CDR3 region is CASSSVQARAEAFF. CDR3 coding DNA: TGTGCCAGCAGCAGCGTTCAGGCCCGGGCTGAAGCTTTCTTT.

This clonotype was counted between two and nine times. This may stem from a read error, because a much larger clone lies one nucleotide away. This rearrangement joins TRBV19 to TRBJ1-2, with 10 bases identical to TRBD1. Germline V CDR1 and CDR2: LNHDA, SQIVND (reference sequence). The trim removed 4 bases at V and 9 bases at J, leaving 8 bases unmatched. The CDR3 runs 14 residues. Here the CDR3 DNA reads TGTGCCAGTAGTAGGGACAGGGGACTGGTCCGCTACACCTTC. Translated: CASSRDRGLVRYTF.

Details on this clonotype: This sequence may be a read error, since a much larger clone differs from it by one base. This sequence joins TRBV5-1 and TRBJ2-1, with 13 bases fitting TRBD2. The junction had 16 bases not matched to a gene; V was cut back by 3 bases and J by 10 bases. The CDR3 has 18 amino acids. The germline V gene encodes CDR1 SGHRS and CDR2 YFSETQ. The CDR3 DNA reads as TGCGCCAGCAGCTGGACTACTAGCGGGGGGGGGACCTCCTACGAGCAGTTCTTC. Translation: CASSWTTSGGGTSYEQFF.

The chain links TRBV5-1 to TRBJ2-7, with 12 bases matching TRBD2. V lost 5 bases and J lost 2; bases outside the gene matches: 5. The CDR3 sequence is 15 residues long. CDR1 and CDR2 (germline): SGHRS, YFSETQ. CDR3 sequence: CASSRGLAGTYEQYF. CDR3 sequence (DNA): TGCGCCAGCAGTCGAGGACTAGCGGGGACCTACGAGCAGTACTTC.

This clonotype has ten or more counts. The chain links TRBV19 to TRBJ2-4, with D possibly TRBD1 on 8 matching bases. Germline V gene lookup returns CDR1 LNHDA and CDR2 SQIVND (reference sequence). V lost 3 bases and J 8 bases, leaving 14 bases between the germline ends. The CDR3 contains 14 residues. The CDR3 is CASSIGQGGDIQYF. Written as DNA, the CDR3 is TGTGCCAGTAGTATTGGACAGGGAGGGGACATTCAGTACTTC.